This entry lists 5 T cell receptor beta chains sequenced from one sample in a study of PD-1 and CTLA-4 blockade in melanoma (dated by TCRdb to the early 2020s). Library preparation employed the immunoSEQ multiplex PCR assay. TCRdb took this table from immuneACCESS and kept in-frame rearrangements with V and J called. Such tables lack part of the clones; where checked against another copy, unresolved V genes explain under half of the gap, and the rest is unexplained. The sample profile shows 15,000 to 20,000 clones; around 72% of them were found once. The ten largest clones add up to more than 15% of the sample. The material sequenced was CD8+ T cells from peripheral blood, taken before anti-PD-1 treatment. The receptor set was obtained from a human donor with melanoma.

By sample share, this clone is medium-sized (0.01 to 0.1%). The CDR3 loop is CASSLPGRAKTF. The CDR3 bases are TGTGCCAGCAGTCTCCCCGGACGGGCAAAAACCTTC. This chain connects TRBV27 to TRBJ1-2; no clear D. This CDR3 is built from 12 residues. Germline-derived CDR1 and CDR2 are MNHEY and SMNVEV (reference sequence). Trimming shortened V by 5 bases and J by 14 bases, and 18 bases separated the two germline ends.

V usage is TRBV5-6 and J usage is TRBJ2-5; tentative D call: TRBD2 (6 bases). CDR1 is SGHDT and CDR2 is YYEEEE in the germline V gene. The CDR3 has 16 residues. The ends were cut back, 3 bases at V and 6 bases at J, with 21 bases in the middle. CDR3 sequence reads: CASSSLYVEGRKTQYF. DNA for the CDR3: TGTGCCAGCAGCTCCCTGTACGTGGAGGGCCGGAAGACCCAGTACTTC.

Only a few counts were recorded for this clone. The V gene is TRBV25-1, the J gene TRBJ2-7; no reliable D call. Trimming shortened V by 7 bases and J by 6 bases, and 10 bases separated the two germline ends. Germline V gene sequence: CDR1 MGHDK, CDR2 SYGVNS. The CDR3 extends over 11 amino acids. The DNA for the CDR3 is TGTGCCAGCATGGCAGGCCCCGAGCAGTACTTC. Protein product: CASMAGPEQYF.

The CDR3 is CASSFEGLFYEQYF. CDR3 bases: TGTGCCAGCAGCTTCGAGGGTCTCTTCTACGAGCAGTACTTC. The chain employs TRBV7-9 and TRBJ2-7; weak D call: TRBD2 (5 bases). Trimming took off 3 bases at V and 3 bases at J, with 12 bases between the two ends. This CDR3 spans 14 amino acids. Germline V CDR1 and CDR2: SEHNR, FQNEAQ (reference sequence).

The chain combines TRBV6-5 with TRBJ1-1, with D perhaps TRBD1 (6 bases). Germline CDR1 is MNHEY and CDR2 is SVGAGI. The CDR3 runs 12 residues. Trimming cost V 9 bases and J 0 bases, with 8 bases left between them. DNA for the CDR3: TGTGCCAGTGGACAGATGAACACTGAAGCTTTCTTT. It specifies CASGQMNTEAFF.